A selection of T cell receptor beta chains follows, all from one sample in a study of shared clonotypes between healthy human individuals. Measured with immunoSEQ multiplex PCR; TCRdb has only the in-frame clones, and not every one. The table includes some 380,000 clones, approximately 96% detected once. Sample: memory CD8+ T cells sorted from blood. The receptor source for this set is a young man in good health. Each CDR3 is given with its conserved first and last residue. A D gene is named only where the DNA matches it firmly. Expanded clones get a size class; other rows say once, few or many, or leave the size out.

j_call | v_call | clone_size | d_call | cdr3_aa | cdr3_nt
TRBJ2-5 | TRBV11-2 | NA | NA | CASSLIIASIQETQYF | TGTGCCAGCAGCTTAATAATAGCGAGTATCCAAGAGACCCAGTACTTC
TRBJ1-2 | TRBV5-1 | NA | TRBD1 | CASSFTRTGALGFGYTF | TGCGCCAGCAGCTTTACCCGGACAGGGGCGCTTGGATTTGGCTACACCTTC
TRBJ1-2 | TRBV9 | NA | TRBD1 | CASSVTGTGTYTF | TGTGCCAGCAGCGTAACCGGGACAGGGACCTACACCTTC
TRBJ1-1 | TRBV5-1 | NA | NA | CASSFGGTTEAFF | TGCGCCAGCAGCTTCGGGGGAACCACTGAAGCTTTCTTT
TRBJ2-7 | TRBV7-6 | NA | TRBD2 | CASSLEPSGSWVSYEQYF | TGTGCCAGCAGCTTAGAGCCTAGCGGGAGTTGGGTCTCTTACGAGCAGTACTTC
TRBJ2-7 | TRBV11-2 | NA | NA | CASSLETTYEQYF | TGTGCCAGCAGCTTAGAGACTACCTACGAGCAGTACTTC
TRBJ2-5 | TRBV7-3 | NA | NA | CASSLNGGETQYF | TGTGCCAGCAGCTTAAATGGGGGAGAGACCCAGTACTTC
TRBJ2-7 | TRBV4-1 | NA | NA | CASSQDGGGSEQYF | TGCGCCAGCAGCCAAGATGGGGGTGGGAGCGAGCAGTACTTC
TRBJ2-1 | TRBV9 | NA | TRBD2 | CASSPRLASSYNEQFF | TGTGCCAGCAGCCCCCGACTAGCGAGCTCCTACAATGAGCAGTTCTTC
TRBJ2-7 | TRBV6-5 | once | NA | CASSYFWQGLSEQYF | TGTGCCAGCAGTTATTTCTGGCAGGGATTAAGCGAGCAGTACTTC
TRBJ2-7 | TRBV5-4 | NA | NA | CASSERRKSLEQYF | TGTGCCAGCAGCGAGCGGCGAAAATCCCTCGAGCAGTACTTC
TRBJ1-1 | TRBV6-5 | NA | NA | CASSSVGGAFF | TGTGCCAGCAGTTCTGTGGGTGGGGCTTTCTTT
TRBJ1-1 | TRBV6-5 | NA | NA | CASSYGGSGTEAFF | TGTGCCAGCAGTTATGGGGGTTCAGGCACTGAAGCTTTCTTT
TRBJ2-7 | TRBV11-2 | once | NA | CASSSDLSRDRNEQYF | TGTGCCAGCAGCTCCGATCTCTCCAGGGATCGTAACGAGCAGTACTTC
TRBJ2-1 | TRBV13 | NA | TRBD1 | CASSPRTGGAYNEQFF | TGTGCCAGCAGCCCCCGGACAGGGGGCGCTTATAATGAGCAGTTCTTC
TRBJ2-3 | TRBV5-1 | NA | NA | CASSSTGAGRGTDTQYF | TGCGCCAGCAGCTCAACGGGTGCAGGGCGAGGCACAGATACGCAGTATTTT
TRBJ2-1 | TRBV28 | NA | TRBD1 | CASSLTTGGKFF | TGTGCCAGCAGTCTTACGACAGGGGGCAAGTTCTTC
TRBJ2-7 | TRBV7-9 | NA | NA | CASSPTVTDEQYF | TGTGCCAGCAGCCCTACGGTTACTGACGAGCAGTACTTC
TRBJ2-2 | TRBV28 | NA | NA | CASSYTSNGELFF | TGTGCCAGCAGTTACACTAGCAACGGGGAGCTGTTTTTT
TRBJ1-2 | TRBV28 | NA | NA | CASTPFGGYGYTF | TGTGCCAGCACCCCTTTCGGAGGCTATGGCTACACCTTC
TRBJ2-7 | TRBV6-1 | NA | NA | CASSERTARPYEQYF | TGTGCCAGCAGTGAACGTACAGCGAGGCCCTACGAGCAGTACTTC
TRBJ1-3 | TRBV29-1 | NA | NA | CSVEGRTGNTIYF | TGCAGCGTTGAAGGACGGACAGGAAACACCATATATTTT
TRBJ2-1 | TRBV1 | once | NA | CTSSSHRDYYNEQFF | TGCACCAGCAGCTCCCACCGGGACTATTACAATGAGCAGTTCTTC
TRBJ2-5 | TRBV28 | NA | NA | CASSTKRRGLETQYF | TGTGCCAGCAGTACAAAGAGACGGGGATTAGAGACCCAGTACTTC
TRBJ2-1 | TRBV2 | once | TRBD1 | CASKTGVEQFF | TGTGCCAGCAAAACAGGGGTTGAGCAGTTCTTC
TRBJ1-1 | TRBV28 | once | NA | CASSGRGTLWTEAFF | TGTGCCAGCAGTGGGCGGGGGACGCTATGGACTGAAGCTTTCTTT
TRBJ2-3 | TRBV29-1 | NA | TRBD2 | CSVEGVTSGRRDTQYF | TGCAGCGTTGAAGGGGTGACTAGCGGGAGAAGGGATACGCAGTATTTT
TRBJ2-5 | TRBV5-4 | few | NA | CASSYGSQETQYF | TGTGCCAGCAGCTACGGGTCCCAAGAGACCCAGTACTTC
TRBJ2-7 | TRBV4-1 | once | TRBD1 | CASSPGPDRGSEQYF | TGCGCCAGCAGCCCCGGTCCGGACAGGGGGTCCGAGCAGTACTTC
TRBJ1-2 | TRBV4-1 | NA | TRBD1 | CASSQAGTGFYGYTF | TGCGCCAGCAGCCAAGCGGGGACAGGTTTTTATGGCTACACCTTC